These 26 T cell receptor beta chains originate from one sample sequenced in a study of T-cell memory formation after mild COVID-19 (dated by TCRdb to 2020 to 2022). Library generation was performed with 5' RACE. Data came from an Illumina NovaSeq 6000. TCRdb ran its own pipeline on the public reads, namely fastp trimming at Q25 and MiXCR clone calling, and kept in-frame beta chains. Each entry is one CDR3 protein sequence, shown with its most common DNA and genes. A total of under 110,000 distinct CDR3 sequences appear in this sample, under 15% of them only once. The ten largest clones represent under 30% of the sample. Sequencing input: PBMCs or a T cell subset sorted from them (not recorded which). These receptors came from an adult woman who had mild COVID-19 (a few samples of this study predate the infection). The sample titles of this study are shuffled in the database, so cell type and time point are left out; the donor was told from shared clones.

The V call is TRBV15, the J call TRBJ1-5, with 7 bases aligning to TRBD1. The CDR3 runs to 14 residues. Germline values: CDR1 LNHNV, CDR2 YYDKDF (reference sequence). V was clipped by 3 bases and J by 7 bases; unmatched bases: 6. The CDR3 spells CATSSGQEQQPQHF. CDR3 sequence (DNA): TGTGCCACCAGCAGCGGACAGGAACAGCAGCCCCAGCATTTT.

This clonotype has at least ten counts. The DNA for the CDR3 is TGTGCCAGCAGCGACGGGACAGGGTTCTTCGAGCAGTACTTC. This encodes CASSDGTGFFEQYF. The chain has TRBV7-9 and TRBJ2-7; 9 bases are a match to TRBD1. V lost 5 bases and J lost 6; bases outside the gene matches: 8. Germline CDR1 is SEHNR and CDR2 is FQNEAQ (reference sequence). The CDR3 has 14 residues. The whole variable domain, remainder taken from reference TRBV7-9 and TRBJ2-7, is DTGVSQNPRHKITKRGQNVTFRCDPISEHNRLYWYRQTLGQGPEFLTYFQNEAQLEKSRLLSDRFSAERPKGSFSTLEIQRTEQGDSAMYLCASSDGTGFFEQYFGPGTRLTVT.

This clonotype was detected a few times. This chain uses TRBV4-1 with TRBJ2-2; D is ambiguous. This CDR3 has 15 residues. V dropped 0 bases and J dropped 1 base, with 6 bases sitting between them. CDR1 is MGHRA and CDR2 is YSYEKL in the germline V gene. The CDR3 DNA is TGCGCCAGCAGCCAAGAAGGCGGGAACACCGGGGAGCTGTTTTTT. This codes for CASSQEGGNTGELFF.

This clonotype was counted only a few times. CDR3 nucleotides: TGTGCCAGCAGCTTTGACACTAGGGACGAGCAGTACTTC. Translation gives CASSFDTRDEQYF. This chain connects TRBV11-2 to TRBJ2-7, with a possible D match to TRBD2 (5 bases). Germline CDR1 SGHAT, CDR2 FQNNGV. The CDR3 spans 13 residues. V dropped 3 bases and J dropped 5 bases, with 11 bases sitting between them.

This clonotype came up a few times. This rearrangement joins TRBV19 to TRBJ1-1; no clear D gene. The CDR3 consists of 13 residues. Trimming shortened V by 8 bases and J by 0 bases, and 10 bases separated the two germline ends. The germline gives CDR1 LNHDA, CDR2 SQIVND (reference sequence). The DNA for the CDR3 is TGTGCCAGTGCCGTGTCACTGAACACTGAAGCTTTCTTT. As protein: CASAVSLNTEAFF. Full variable domain (missing parts from reference TRBV19 and TRBJ1-1): DGGITQSPKYLFRKEGQNVTLSCEQNLNHDAMYWYRQDPGQGLRLIYYSQIVNDFQKGDIAEGYSVSREKKESFPLTVTSAQKNPTAFYLCASAVSLNTEAFFGQGTRLTVV.

Only a few counts were recorded for this clonotype. This chain connects TRBV7-9 to TRBJ2-7; the D gene is possibly TRBD1 (5 bases). Germline CDR1 SEHNR, CDR2 FQNEAQ (reference sequence). V lost 5 bases and J 4 bases, leaving 24 bases between the germline ends. This CDR3 has 17 amino acids. CDR3 bases: TGTGCCAGCAGCGCGCGACTGGGGCACCACCCTTTATACGAGCAGTACTTC. It encodes CASSARLGHHPLYEQYF.

V gene TRBV12-3 or TRBV12-4 combines with J gene TRBJ1-2, with 9 nucleotides matching TRBD1. V lost 7 bases to trimming and J lost 4 bases; unmatched junction nucleotides: 7. The CDR3 contains 14 residues. CDR3 DNA sequence: TGTGCCAGCACCCTAGGGACAGGGAGCTATGGCTACACCTTC. Translation: CASTLGTGSYGYTF.

This chain joins TRBV7-2 and TRBJ2-5, with TRBD2 identical over 8 bases. Per the germline V gene, CDR1 is SGHTA and CDR2 is FQGNSA. The CDR3 has 16 residues. V was pared by 5 bases and J by 5 bases, with 13 bases of the junction left unmatched. The CDR3 here is CASSRPGGAGEETQYF. The CDR3 DNA reads as TGTGCCAGCAGCCGCCCCGGGGGAGCGGGAGAGGAGACCCAGTACTTC.

This clonotype was detected only a few times. The chain recombines TRBV4-1 with TRBJ1-1; TRBD1 aligns across 7 bases. The CDR3 length is 15 residues. V lost 3 bases, J lost 5 bases, and 9 bases stayed unmatched. The V gene's germline CDR1 is MGHRA and CDR2 YSYEKL. CDR3 protein: CASSQHIQGGTEAFF. The CDR3 nucleotides are TGCGCCAGCAGCCAGCACATCCAGGGGGGAACTGAAGCTTTCTTT.

The chain links TRBV5-5 to TRBJ1-1; D gene ambiguous. Germline V gene sequence: CDR1 SGHKS, CDR2 YYEKEE (reference sequence). The V end lost 4 bases, the J end lost 1 base, and 8 bases lay between the germline ends. The CDR3 sequence is 13 residues long. CDR3 in amino acids: CASSPQGNTEAFF. The CDR3 DNA reads TGTGCCAGCAGCCCGCAAGGGAACACTGAAGCTTTCTTT.

This clonotype was counted ten times or more. The V call is TRBV27, the J call TRBJ2-3, with 8 nucleotides matching TRBD2. From germline, CDR1 is MNHEY and CDR2 SMNVEV (reference sequence). The CDR3 sequence is 14 residues long. The V segment lost 8 bases and the J segment 1 base; nucleotides outside the gene matches: 5. CDR3: CASRAGGGTDTQYF. The CDR3, as DNA: TGTGCCAGCCGGGCGGGAGGAGGCACAGATACGCAGTATTTT.

Many counts were recorded for this clonotype. The chain is built from TRBV15 and TRBJ2-7; D remains ambiguous. The CDR3 is 19 residues long. Germline CDR1 and CDR2: LNHNV and YYDKDF (reference sequence). The ends were cut back, 0 bases at V and 0 bases at J, with 21 bases in the middle. CDR3 protein: CATSRDYKGRPLSSYEQYF. The CDR3 DNA is TGTGCCACCAGCAGAGATTACAAGGGTCGACCGCTGAGCTCCTACGAGCAGTACTTC.

This clonotype came up many times. The chain combines TRBV6-2 or TRBV6-3 with TRBJ1-2; D perhaps matches TRBD1 (5 bases). Germline-derived CDR1 and CDR2 are MNHEY and SVGEGT. The CDR3 runs to 15 residues. Trimming pared 2 bases from V and 4 bases from J, leaving 14 bases between. The CDR3 region is CASSYVSGNAYGYTF. For the CDR3, the DNA is TGTGCCAGCAGTTACGTGTCAGGGAACGCCTATGGCTACACCTTC.

The chain employs TRBV9 and TRBJ1-1, with TRBD1 matching 8 bases. CDR1 and CDR2 from the germline V gene are SGDLS and YYNGEE. Trimming took 4 bases from V and 4 from J; bases not matched to a gene: 9. The CDR3 consists of 15 residues. CDR3 in amino acids: CASSPGGQVSTEAFF. The CDR3 coding sequence is TGTGCCAGCAGCCCAGGGGGACAGGTGAGCACTGAAGCTTTCTTT.

This chain joins TRBV27 and TRBJ2-3, with D possibly TRBD2 on 6 matching bases. Per the germline V gene, CDR1 is MNHEY and CDR2 is SMNVEV (reference sequence). Trimming stripped 2 bases from V and 2 bases from J, with 14 bases between. This CDR3 comprises 16 residues. The CDR3 nucleotides read TGTGCCAGCAGTTTAGATTATAGCGGCCACACAGATACGCAGTATTTT. Protein: CASSLDYSGHTDTQYF.

In this sample, this clonotype turned up a few times. The V gene is TRBV7-9, the J gene TRBJ2-2; 8 nucleotides align to TRBD2. V shed 5 bases, J shed 1 base, and the junction held 6 bases outside the gene matches. CDR3 size: 16 residues. Germline V gene lookup returns CDR1 SEHNR and CDR2 FQNEAQ (reference sequence). CDR3 in DNA: TGTGCCAGCAGCGAGGGGCTAGCGGGGAACACCGGGGAGCTGTTTTTT. This sequence encodes CASSEGLAGNTGELFF.

The table lists this clonotype with a few counts. This chain links TRBV20-1 with TRBJ2-7, with D hard to call. The V gene's germline CDR1 is DFQATT and CDR2 SNEGSKA (reference sequence). The V and J ends lost 1 base and 6 bases respectively, with 7 bases between them. The CDR3 sequence is 11 residues long. The CDR3 region is CSARGRVEQYF. The CDR3 nucleotides are TGCAGTGCTAGAGGGCGAGTCGAGCAGTACTTC.

The chain has TRBV3-1 and TRBJ2-3; 8 nucleotides match TRBD2. The length of the CDR3 is 18 residues. Germline V gene lookup returns CDR1 LGHDT and CDR2 YNNKEL (reference sequence). V was clipped by 0 bases and J by 6 bases; unmatched bases: 14. The CDR3, as DNA: TGTGCCAGCAGCCAAGAGTCCGGTAGCGGGACCTCCTGGGATACGCAGTATTTT. Its protein product is CASSQESGSGTSWDTQYF.

This clonotype was seen more than once but under ten times. The CDR3 coding sequence is TGTGCCAGCAGTTTACAGGAGACCTACGAGCAGTACTTC. It specifies CASSLQETYEQYF. The chain links TRBV27 to TRBJ2-7, with D uncertain. The V end was cut by 2 bases, the J end by 2 bases, with 7 bases between. The CDR3 has 13 amino acids. Germline V gives CDR1 MNHEY, CDR2 SMNVEV (reference sequence).

The chain links TRBV4-3 to TRBJ1-1, with D possibly TRBD1 on 5 matching bases. This CDR3 has 15 residues. V lost 0 bases to trimming and J lost 5 bases, with 13 bases between them. Germline loops: CDR1 LGHNA, CDR2 YSLEER. CDR3 DNA sequence: TGCGCCAGCAGCCAAGACTGGGACGAGGGGACTGAAGCTTTCTTT. Protein: CASSQDWDEGTEAFF.

The genes are TRBV7-6 and TRBJ1-1; D possibly corresponds to TRBD1 (5 bases). The germline V gene has CDR1 SGHVS and CDR2 FNYEAQ. The CDR3 has 14 amino acids. Between the trimmed V and J ends, which lost 6 bases and 4 bases, there was a span of 15 bases. The CDR3 region is CASSFQGEATEAFF. Written as DNA, the CDR3 is TGTGCCAGCAGTTTCCAAGGGGAGGCCACTGAAGCTTTCTTT.

This clonotype has just a few counts. V and J are TRBV30 and TRBJ2-7; D is possibly TRBD2 (5 bases). V was trimmed by 3 bases and J by 3 bases, leaving 15 bases between them. The CDR3 covers 14 residues. Germline CDR1 reads GTSNPN; CDR2 reads SVGIG (reference sequence). CDR3 sequence (DNA): TGTGCCTGGAGCGCAGCGAGGAGGATCTACGAGCAGTACTTC. It is translated as CAWSAARRIYEQYF.

The gene calls are TRBV29-1 and TRBJ2-2, with a tentative D call TRBD1 (6 bases). The germline gives CDR1 SQVTM, CDR2 ANQGSEA. The CDR3 consists of 14 residues. V was shortened by 4 bases and J by 6 bases, with 15 bases between the two germline ends. The CDR3 sequence: CSVVLNEGAGELFF. CDR3 nucleotides: TGCAGCGTTGTATTAAATGAGGGGGCCGGGGAGCTGTTTTTT.

This chain links TRBV7-9 with TRBJ2-7; a weak D match, TRBD1 (9 bases). The CDR3 length is 17 residues. Germline V gene sequence: CDR1 SEHNR, CDR2 FQNEAQ (reference sequence). V was trimmed by 1 base and J by 2 bases, leaving 18 bases between them. CDR3 DNA sequence: TGTGCCAGCAGCTTAGTTCGGGGGGGGGACAGGGCCTACGAGCAGTACTTC. Its translation is CASSLVRGGDRAYEQYF.

This clonotype has a count of ten or more. V and J are TRBV5-1 and TRBJ2-3; D is tentatively TRBD1 or TRBD2 (6 bases each). Germline values: CDR1 SGHRS, CDR2 YFSETQ. Deletions cut 3 bases from V and 0 bases from J, with 11 bases between. The CDR3 sequence is 15 residues long. CDR3 nucleotide sequence: TGCGCCAGCAGCTCAAGGGGGGCAAGCACAGATACGCAGTATTTT. This encodes CASSSRGASTDTQYF.

Only a few counts were recorded for this clonotype. The chain uses TRBV24-1 and TRBJ2-1; TRBD2 matches 10 bases. CDR3 length: 16 amino acids. J lost 9 bases, V lost 3 bases, and 10 bases had no gene match. The germline V gene encodes CDR1 KGHDR and CDR2 SFDVKD. CDR3 nucleotides: TGTGCCACCAGTGATCATTCCGGGACTAGCGCTCCTGAGCAGTTCTTC. It encodes CATSDHSGTSAPEQFF.